This T cell receptor beta chain was identified in a study of blood T cell repertoires in COVID-19. Overall study context: Acute and convalescent COVID-19 specimens originated in the United States, Italy and Spain. The cDNA or gDNA used as material had been derived from T cells, B-cell-depleted T cells, or PBMCs.

The V gene end was trimmed by 3 bases and the J gene end by 8 bases; junction bases not matched to a gene: 10. The CDR3 runs to 16 residues. Germline lookup yields CDR1 SGHRS and CDR2 YFSETQ. Original data processing: Estimation of nucleated cell counts was performed using reference gene primer amplification. Assay used: immunoSEQ multiplex PCR; TCRdb lists only in-frame clones, some missing. From that table come the V and J calls and clone size; the DNA was used to work out D and trimming. Here the sample spans hundreds of thousands of clones, around four fifths being singletons. This clone appeared once.

The specimen was peripheral blood. The sequence was collected from a man older than 75 with acute or convalescent COVID-19. The chain combines TRBV5-1 with TRBJ2-2; TRBD2 matches 10 bases. The DNA of the CDR3 is TGCGCCAGCAGCTCGGGACTAGCGAGGGCCGCGGGGGAGCTGTTTTTT. This translates into CASSSGLARAAGELFF.